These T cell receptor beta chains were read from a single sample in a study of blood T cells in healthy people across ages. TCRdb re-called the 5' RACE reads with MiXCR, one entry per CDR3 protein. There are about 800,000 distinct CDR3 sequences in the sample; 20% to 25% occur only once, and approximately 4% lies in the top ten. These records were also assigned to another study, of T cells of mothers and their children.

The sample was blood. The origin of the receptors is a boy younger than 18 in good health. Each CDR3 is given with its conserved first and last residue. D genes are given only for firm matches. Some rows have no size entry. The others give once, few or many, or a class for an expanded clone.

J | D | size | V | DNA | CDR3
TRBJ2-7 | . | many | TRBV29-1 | TGCAGCGTTGCAGGGGTTTACGAGCAGTACTTC | CSVAGVYEQYF
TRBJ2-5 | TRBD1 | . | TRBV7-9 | TGTGCCAGCAGTGACCCGGGAGGGACAGGGGTTTCCCAAGAGACCCAGTACTTC | CASSDPGGTGVSQETQYF
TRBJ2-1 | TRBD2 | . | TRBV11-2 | TGTGCCGGCAGCTTAGGGCTAGCGGGAGAACAATACAATGAGCAGTTCTTC | CAGSLGLAGEQYNEQFF
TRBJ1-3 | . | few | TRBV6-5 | TGTGCCAGCACTCGGGGAGGGCCTAGCTCTGGAAACACCATATATTTT | CASTRGGPSSGNTIYF
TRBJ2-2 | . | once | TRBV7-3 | TGTGCCAGCAGATTGGAGCTGTTTTTT | CASRLELFF
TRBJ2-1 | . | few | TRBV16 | TGTGCCAGCAGCCCCCCGGGAGCGGGCTCCTACAATGAGCAGTTCTTC | CASSPPGAGSYNEQFF
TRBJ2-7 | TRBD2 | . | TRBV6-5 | TGTGCCAGCAGTTACGGGGGACTAGCGGGAGACCCCCTCGAGCAGTACTTC | CASSYGGLAGDPLEQYF
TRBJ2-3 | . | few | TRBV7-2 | TGTGCCAGCAGCTTAGTAGGGGGGTCGTGGGGAGCAGATACGCAGTATTTT | CASSLVGGSWGADTQYF
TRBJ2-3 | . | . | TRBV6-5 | TGTGTCAGCAGTCTGGGGGACACAGATACGCAGTATTTT | CVSSLGDTDTQYF
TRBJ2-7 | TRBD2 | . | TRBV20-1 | TGCAGTGCTAGATGGACTAGCGGCGAGCAGTACTTC | CSARWTSGEQYF
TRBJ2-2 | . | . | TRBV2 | TGTGCCAGCAGTGGCGTGGGGGCCACCGGGGAGCTGTTTTTT | CASSGVGATGELFF
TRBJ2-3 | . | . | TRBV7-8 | TGTGCCAGCAGCTTAACCCACAACCTGCCCCCAGATACGCAGTATTTT | CASSLTHNLPPDTQYF
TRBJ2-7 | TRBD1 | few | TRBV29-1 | TGCAGCGTTGAAGACCCACAGGGGTCGAGCTCCTACGAGCAGTACTTC | CSVEDPQGSSSYEQYF
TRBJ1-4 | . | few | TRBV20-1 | TGCAGTGCTAGGACGGACCGATCGGGTGAAAAACTGTTTTTT | CSARTDRSGEKLFF
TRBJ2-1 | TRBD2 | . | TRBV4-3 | TGCGCCAGCAGCCAAGAAAACGAAGCTAGCGGGAGTAAGCATGAGCAGTTCTTC | CASSQENEASGSKHEQFF
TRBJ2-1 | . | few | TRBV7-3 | TGTGCCAGCAGCTTAACCTTAGGGGTCGACAATGAGCAGTTCTTC | CASSLTLGVDNEQFF
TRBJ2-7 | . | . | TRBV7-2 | TGTGCCAGCAGCTTAGTGTGGGGGGACGAGCAGTACTTC | CASSLVWGDEQYF
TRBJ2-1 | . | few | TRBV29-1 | TGCAGCGTTGAGTCGCGGGTCTCCTACAATGAGCAGTTCTTC | CSVESRVSYNEQFF
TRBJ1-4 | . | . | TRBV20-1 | TGCAGTGCTAGCAGGTCAGGGTGGAGTGAAAAACTGTTTTTT | CSASRSGWSEKLFF
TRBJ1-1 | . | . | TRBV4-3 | TGCGCCAGCAGCCAAGATGCGCTGACAGATTTTGAAGCTTTCTTT | CASSQDALTDFEAFF
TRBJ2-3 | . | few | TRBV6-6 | TGTGCCAGCAGTTACGGGGATACGCAGTATTTT | CASSYGDTQYF
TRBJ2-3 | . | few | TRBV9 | TGTGCCAGCAGCCACACGGGAGATACGCAGTATTTT | CASSHTGDTQYF
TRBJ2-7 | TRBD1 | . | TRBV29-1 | TGCAGCGTTGAAGAGGAGGGGACAGGCTCCTCCTACGAGCAGTACTTC | CSVEEEGTGSSYEQYF
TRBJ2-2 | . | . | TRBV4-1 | TGCGCCAGCAGTCGAAAGGGGTCCGGGGAGCTGTTTTTT | CASSRKGSGELFF
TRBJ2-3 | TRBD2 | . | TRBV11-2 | TGTGCCAGCAGCTTAGCTAGGTTCGGCCCCGGGAGGGCCACAGATACGCAGTATTTT | CASSLARFGPGRATDTQYF
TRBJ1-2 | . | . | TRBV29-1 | TGCAGCGTTGGAGGGGGAATAAACTATGGCTACACCTTC | CSVGGGINYGYTF
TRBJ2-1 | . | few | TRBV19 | TGTGCCAGTAGTATATCCTACAATGAGCAGTTCTTC | CASSISYNEQFF
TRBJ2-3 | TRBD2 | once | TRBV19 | TGTGCCAGTAGCAAAGACGGGAGGGCAGATACGCAGTATTTT | CASSKDGRADTQYF
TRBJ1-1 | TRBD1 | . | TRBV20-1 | TGCAGTGCTAAGGGGGGACAGGGGACTTCTGAAGCTTTCTTT | CSAKGGQGTSEAFF
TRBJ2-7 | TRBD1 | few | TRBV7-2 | TGTGCCAGCAGTCATCAGGGGGTCTACGAGCAGTACTTC | CASSHQGVYEQYF
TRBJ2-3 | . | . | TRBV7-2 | TGTGCCAGCAGCTTAGCGCTGATCCGGTTGCGTAACACAGATACGCAGTATTTT | CASSLALIRLRNTDTQYF
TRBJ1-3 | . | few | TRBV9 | TGTGCCAGCAGCGTAGTCCCGGGGGGCACCATATATTTT | CASSVVPGGTIYF
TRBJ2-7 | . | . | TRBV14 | TGTGCCAGCAGCCAAGTTTTTTCAGGCGGTGAGTTTTTCAACAGCCAGACCTCCTACGAGCAGTACTTC | CASSQVFSGGEFFNSQTSYEQYF
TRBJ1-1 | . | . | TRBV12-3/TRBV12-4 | TGTGCCAGCAGAAAGGACAAGAACACTGAAGCTTTCTTT | CASRKDKNTEAFF
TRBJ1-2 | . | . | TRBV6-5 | TGTGCCAGCAGCCCCTTGGTAGGGCTGAATGGCTACACCTTC | CASSPLVGLNGYTF
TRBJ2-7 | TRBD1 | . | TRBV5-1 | TGCGCCAGCAGCTTGGCCAAGTGGGACAGCTCCTACGAGCAGTACTTC | CASSLAKWDSSYEQYF